This note documents a single T cell receptor (beta chain) sequence. The sample comes from a study of blood T cell repertoires in COVID-19. Study-level background: The United States, Italy and Spain provided the acute and convalescent COVID-19 samples. PBMCs, B-cell-depleted T cells, or T cells were the source of the cDNA or gDNA that made up the material.

Per the original methods: The assay estimated nucleated cells by amplifying reference gene primers. TCRdb's copy holds only in-frame clones and misses some; the assay was immunoSEQ multiplex PCR. The V and J calls and the clone size are those of that table, but D and trimming were determined from the DNA. The sample yields 100,000 to 150,000 clones, about four fifths seen once. The germline CDR1 and CDR2 sequences are MNHEY and SMNVEV (reference sequence). Germline trimming cut 6 bases from V and 6 bases from J; bases unmatched to any gene: 7. This CDR3 is built from 14 residues. This receptor was identified in a man aged 55-75 years with acute or convalescent COVID-19. The chain links TRBV27 to TRBJ2-7; TRBD1 matches 11 bases. The sample taken for sequencing was peripheral blood. CDR3 protein: CASSSGTGGLEQYF. In DNA, the CDR3 is TGTGCCAGCAGCTCCGGGACAGGGGGTCTCGAGCAGTACTTC.